One and the same sample provided the 10 T cell receptor beta chains below, sequenced in a study of blood T cells in healthy people across ages. With a J-beta primer mix and a sample-barcoded 5' primer, a second PCR ran about 6 to 11 cycles. From the 5' RACE reads, TCRdb called clonotypes with MiXCR, one entry per CDR3 protein. Among about 770,000 distinct CDR3 sequences listed, 40% to 50% were seen once. Source material: blood. The receptors come from a man in his 60s in good health.

This clonotype was detected only a few times. The chain is built from TRBV10-3 and TRBJ2-7; TRBD2 aligns across 13 bases. J was trimmed by 4 bases and V by 3 bases; bases with no gene match: 12. Germline values: CDR1 ENHRY, CDR2 SYGVKD. The CDR3 length is 18 residues. CDR3 nucleotides: TGTGCCATCAGTGACCGGACTAGCGGGGGCCCTAAGGCTTACGAGCAGTACTTC. Translation: CAISDRTSGGPKAYEQYF.

This chain connects TRBV11-2 to TRBJ2-5; TRBD1 aligns across 7 bases. This CDR3 is built from 16 residues. CDR1 and CDR2 from the germline V gene are SGHAT and FQNNGV. V shed 4 bases, J shed 5 bases, and the junction held 13 bases outside the gene matches. The CDR3 protein is CASSSARDSYLETQYF. The CDR3, as DNA: TGTGCCAGCAGCTCCGCCCGGGACAGTTATTTGGAGACCCAGTACTTC.

There are a few counts of this clonotype. V usage is TRBV28 and J usage is TRBJ2-7; D is possibly TRBD1 (6 bases). Germline assignment: CDR1 MDHEN and CDR2 SYDVKM. The CDR3 contains 13 residues. V was cut by 9 bases and J by 0 bases, with 12 bases left in between. CDR3 DNA: TGTGCCAGTACAGGGCCTAGCTCCTACGAGCAGTACTTC. Encoded protein: CASTGPSSYEQYF. The variable domain in full, with the rest retrieved from reference TRBV28 and TRBJ2-7, is DVKVTQSSRYLVKRTGEKVFLECVQDMDHENMFWYRQDPGLGLRLIYFSYDVKMKEKGDIPEGYSVSREKKERFSLILESASTNQTSMYLCASTGPSSYEQYFGPGTRLTVT.

Only a few counts were recorded for this clonotype. The genes are TRBV6-2 or TRBV6-3 and TRBJ2-5, with 10 positions matching TRBD1. There are 15 residues in the CDR3. Germline V gene lookup returns CDR1 MNHEY and CDR2 SVGEGT. Unmatched junction bases numbered 14, after V lost 5 bases and J lost 11 bases. CDR3 sequence reads: CASSQPVTGGAYQYF. CDR3 nucleotide sequence: TGTGCCAGCAGTCAACCAGTGACAGGGGGCGCGTATCAGTACTTC.

The CDR3 DNA reads TGCGCCAGCAGCTTGCGGGGCTCCACGCAGTATTTT. The encoded protein is CASSLRGSTQYF. The V call is TRBV5-1, the J call TRBJ2-3; either TRBD1 or TRBD2 may supply D (5 bases each). The CDR3 consists of 12 residues. Per germline, CDR1 SGHRS and CDR2 YFSETQ. V was cut by 1 base and J by 9 bases, with 9 bases left in between. The full variable domain, completed using reference TRBV5-1 and TRBJ2-3, is KAGVTQTPRYLIKTRGQQVTLSCSPISGHRSVSWYQQTPGQGLQFLFEYFSETQRNKGNFPGRFSGRQFSNSRSEMNVSTLELGDSALYLCASSLRGSTQYFGPGTRLTVL.

As for this clonotype: This clone may be a read error of a much larger clone one base away. The chain carries TRBV29-1 and TRBJ2-7, with no clear D. There are 14 residues in the CDR3. CDR1 and CDR2 (germline): SQVTM, ANQGSEA. The V end was cut by 4 bases, the J end by 0 bases, with 13 bases between. CDR3: CSVGLHGGSYEQYF. Here the CDR3 DNA reads TGCAGCGTTGGCCTACATGGCGGCTCCTACGAGCAGTACTTC.

The chain has TRBV13 and TRBJ1-4, with 10 bases aligning to TRBD1. J lost 8 bases, V lost 5 bases, and 11 bases had no gene match. Germline lookup yields CDR1 PRHDT and CDR2 FYEKMQ (reference sequence). The CDR3 is 16 residues long. The CDR3 reads CASSLRDRGLLEKLFF. For the CDR3, the DNA is TGTGCCAGCAGCCTCCGGGACAGGGGATTGTTGGAAAAACTGTTTTTT.

This clonotype was observed a few times. J is TRBJ2-1 and V is TRBV9, with 9 bases that match TRBD1. The CDR3 is made up of 14 amino acids. The junction had 3 bases not matched to a gene; V was cut back by 0 bases and J by 8 bases. Germline V gene data show CDR1 as SGDLS and CDR2 as YYNGEE. CDR3 protein: CASSVDRGLYEQFF. CDR3 nucleotide sequence: TGTGCCAGCAGCGTAGACAGGGGGCTGTATGAGCAGTTCTTC. The full variable domain, in which reference TRBV9 and TRBJ2-1 provide the parts outside the CDR3, is DSGVTQTPKHLITATGQRVTLRCSPRSGDLSVYWYQQSLDQGLQFLIQYYNGEERAKGNILERFSAQQFPDLHSELNLSSLELGDSALYFCASSVDRGLYEQFFGPGTRLTVL.

This clonotype turned up a few times. This chain's CDR3 is CASSPQGTLYEQYF. The DNA of the CDR3 is TGTGCCAGCAGCCCACAGGGGACCCTCTACGAGCAGTACTTC. The chain combines TRBV6-2 or TRBV6-3 with TRBJ2-7, with 7 bases lining up with TRBD1. This CDR3 comprises 14 residues. Germline trimming cut 6 bases from V and 3 bases from J; bases unmatched to any gene: 8. CDR1 and CDR2 from the germline V gene are MNHEY and SVGEGT.

The V gene is TRBV29-1, the J gene TRBJ2-1; 12 bases are a match to TRBD1. The CDR3 runs 15 residues. The germline CDR1 and CDR2 sequences are SQVTM and ANQGSEA. Trimming cost V 2 bases and J 9 bases; bases outside gene matches: 8. The CDR3 here is CSVEHRDRGLGEQFF. Written as DNA, the CDR3 is TGCAGCGTTGAACACCGGGACAGGGGGCTCGGTGAGCAGTTCTTC.